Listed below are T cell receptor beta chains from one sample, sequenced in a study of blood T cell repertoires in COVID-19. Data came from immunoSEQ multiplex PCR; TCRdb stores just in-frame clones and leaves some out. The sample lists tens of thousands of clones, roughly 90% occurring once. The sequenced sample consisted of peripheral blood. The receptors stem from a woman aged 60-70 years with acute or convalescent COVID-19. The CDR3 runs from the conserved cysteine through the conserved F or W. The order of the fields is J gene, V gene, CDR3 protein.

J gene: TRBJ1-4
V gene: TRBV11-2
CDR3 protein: CASSIGVNEKLFF

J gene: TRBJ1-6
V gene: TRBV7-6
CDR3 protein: CASSLGGQGNSPLHF

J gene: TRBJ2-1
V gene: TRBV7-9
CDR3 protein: CASSSGTGSNEQFF

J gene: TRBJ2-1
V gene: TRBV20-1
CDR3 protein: CSASDSSSYNEQFF

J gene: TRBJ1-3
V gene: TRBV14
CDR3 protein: CASSRGRGNTIYF

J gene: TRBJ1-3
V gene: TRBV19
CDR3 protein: CASSTAGVGNTIYF

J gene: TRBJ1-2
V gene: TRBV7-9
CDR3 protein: CASSLGAPTIGYTF

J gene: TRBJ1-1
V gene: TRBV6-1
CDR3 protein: CASSESPGQGAGAFF

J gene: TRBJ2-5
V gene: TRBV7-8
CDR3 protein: CASSPGTIGETQYF

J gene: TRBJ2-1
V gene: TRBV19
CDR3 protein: CASGSGTLTMRQFF

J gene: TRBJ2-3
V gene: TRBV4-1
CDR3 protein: CASSQEGTGIADTQYF

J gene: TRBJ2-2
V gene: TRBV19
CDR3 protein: CASRWRGAQNTGELFF

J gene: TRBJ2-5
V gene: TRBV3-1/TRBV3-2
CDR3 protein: CASSQGSGQGETQYF

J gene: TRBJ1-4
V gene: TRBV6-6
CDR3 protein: CASSYTGTVNEKLFF

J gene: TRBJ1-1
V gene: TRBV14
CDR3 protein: CASSPRRSGGWTEAFF

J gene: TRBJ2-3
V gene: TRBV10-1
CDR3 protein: CASSSLAGTDTQYF

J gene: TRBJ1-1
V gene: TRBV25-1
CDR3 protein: CASRGRGNTEAFF

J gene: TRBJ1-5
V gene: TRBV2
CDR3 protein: CASSEELAGSYSNQPQHF

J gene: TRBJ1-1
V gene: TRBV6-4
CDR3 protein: CASRPTRYGEAFF

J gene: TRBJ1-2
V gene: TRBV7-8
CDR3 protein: CASSLATGANYGYTF

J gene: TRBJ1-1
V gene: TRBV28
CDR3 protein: CASSRDRVNTEAFF